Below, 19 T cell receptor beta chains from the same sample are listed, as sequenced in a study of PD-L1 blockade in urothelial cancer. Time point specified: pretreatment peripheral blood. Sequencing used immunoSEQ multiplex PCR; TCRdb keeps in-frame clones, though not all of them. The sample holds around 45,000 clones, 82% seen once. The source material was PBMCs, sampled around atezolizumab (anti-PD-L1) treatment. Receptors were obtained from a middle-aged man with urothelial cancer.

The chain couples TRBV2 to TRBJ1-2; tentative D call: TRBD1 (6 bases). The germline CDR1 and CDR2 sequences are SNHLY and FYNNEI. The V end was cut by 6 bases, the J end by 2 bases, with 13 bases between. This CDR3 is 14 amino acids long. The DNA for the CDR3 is TGTGCCAGCAGATCCAATACAGGGAACTATGGCTACACCTTC. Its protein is CASRSNTGNYGYTF.

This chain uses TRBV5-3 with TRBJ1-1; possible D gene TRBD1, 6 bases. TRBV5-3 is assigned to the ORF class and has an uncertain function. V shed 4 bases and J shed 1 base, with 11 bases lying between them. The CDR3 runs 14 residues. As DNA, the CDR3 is TGTGCCAGAAGCCCACAGGGCCCGAACACTGAAGCTTTCTTT. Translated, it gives CARSPQGPNTEAFF.

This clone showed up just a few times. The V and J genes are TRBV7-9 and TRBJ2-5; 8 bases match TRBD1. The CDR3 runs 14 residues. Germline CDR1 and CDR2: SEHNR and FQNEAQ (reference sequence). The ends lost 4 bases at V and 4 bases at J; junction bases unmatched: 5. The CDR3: CASSYPTGAETQYF. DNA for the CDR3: TGTGCCAGCAGCTACCCGACAGGGGCAGAGACCCAGTACTTC.

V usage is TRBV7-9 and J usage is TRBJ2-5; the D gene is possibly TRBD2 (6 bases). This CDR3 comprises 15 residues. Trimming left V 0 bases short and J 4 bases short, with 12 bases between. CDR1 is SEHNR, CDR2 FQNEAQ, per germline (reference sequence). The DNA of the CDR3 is TGTGCCAGCAGCTTAGCTCAGGGACTGTCAGAGACCCAGTACTTC. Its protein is CASSLAQGLSETQYF.

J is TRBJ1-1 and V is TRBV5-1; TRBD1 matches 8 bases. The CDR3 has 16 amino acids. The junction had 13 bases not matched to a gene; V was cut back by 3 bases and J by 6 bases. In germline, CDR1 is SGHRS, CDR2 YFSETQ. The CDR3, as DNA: TGCGCCAGCAGCTCTTCAGGGGGCCTGAGGGGCGCTGAAGCTTTCTTT. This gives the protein CASSSSGGLRGAEAFF.

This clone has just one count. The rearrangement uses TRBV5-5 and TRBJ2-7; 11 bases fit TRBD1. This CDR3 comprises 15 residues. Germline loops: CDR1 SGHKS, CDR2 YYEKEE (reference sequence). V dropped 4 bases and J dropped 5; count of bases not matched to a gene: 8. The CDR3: CASSPGDRGIDEQYF. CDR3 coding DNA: TGTGCCAGCAGCCCCGGGGACAGGGGGATCGACGAGCAGTACTTC.

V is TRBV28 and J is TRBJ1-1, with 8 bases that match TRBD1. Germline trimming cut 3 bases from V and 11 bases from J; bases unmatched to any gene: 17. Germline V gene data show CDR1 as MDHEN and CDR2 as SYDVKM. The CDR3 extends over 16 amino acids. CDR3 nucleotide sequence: TGTGCCAGCAGTTTGGAGACAGGGGCGTCCCTCGCGGGGGCTTTCTTT. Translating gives CASSLETGASLAGAFF.

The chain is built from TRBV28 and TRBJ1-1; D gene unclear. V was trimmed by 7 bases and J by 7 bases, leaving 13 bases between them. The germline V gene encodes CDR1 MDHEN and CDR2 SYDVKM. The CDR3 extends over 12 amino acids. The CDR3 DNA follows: TGTGCCAGCACGTCCGGTCATAGTGAAGCTTTCTTT. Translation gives CASTSGHSEAFF.

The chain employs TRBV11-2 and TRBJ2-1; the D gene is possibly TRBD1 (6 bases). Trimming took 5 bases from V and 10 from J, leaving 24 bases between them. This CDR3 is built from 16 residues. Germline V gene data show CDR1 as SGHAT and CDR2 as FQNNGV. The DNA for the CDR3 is TGTGCCAGCAGCCGCCCGACAGGATCCCAGTACAGGGAGCAGTTCTTC. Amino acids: CASSRPTGSQYREQFF.

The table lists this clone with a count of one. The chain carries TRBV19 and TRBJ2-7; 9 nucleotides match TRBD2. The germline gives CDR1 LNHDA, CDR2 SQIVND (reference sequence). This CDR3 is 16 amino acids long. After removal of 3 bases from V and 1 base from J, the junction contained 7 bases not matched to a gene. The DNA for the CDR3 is TGTGCCAGTAGTATGAATAGCGGGAGAACGTCCTACGAGCAGTACTTC. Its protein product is CASSMNSGRTSYEQYF.

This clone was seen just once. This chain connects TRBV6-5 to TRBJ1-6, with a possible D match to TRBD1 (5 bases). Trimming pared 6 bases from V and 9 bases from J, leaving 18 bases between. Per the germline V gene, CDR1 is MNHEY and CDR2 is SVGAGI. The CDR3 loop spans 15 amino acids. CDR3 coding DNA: TGTGCCAGCAGCCTATACCGGGGGGGTGGTTCACCCCTCCACTTT. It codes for CASSLYRGGGSPLHF.

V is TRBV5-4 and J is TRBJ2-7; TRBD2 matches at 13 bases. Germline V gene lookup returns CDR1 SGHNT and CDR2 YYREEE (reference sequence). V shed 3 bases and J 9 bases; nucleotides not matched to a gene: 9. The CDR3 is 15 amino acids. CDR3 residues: CASSSRTSGSRRQYF. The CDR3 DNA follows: TGTGCCAGCAGCTCTCGGACTAGCGGGAGTAGAAGGCAGTACTTC.

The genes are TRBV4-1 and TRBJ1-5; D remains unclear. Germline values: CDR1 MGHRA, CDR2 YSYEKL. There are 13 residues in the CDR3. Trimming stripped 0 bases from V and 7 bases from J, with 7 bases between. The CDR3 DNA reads TGCGCCAGCAGCCAAGACTTTATCCAGCCCCAGCATTTT. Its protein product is CASSQDFIQPQHF.

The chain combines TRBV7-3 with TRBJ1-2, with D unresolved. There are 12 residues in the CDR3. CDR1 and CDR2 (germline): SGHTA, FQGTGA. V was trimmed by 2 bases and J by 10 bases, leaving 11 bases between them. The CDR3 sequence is CASSLEGRHYTF. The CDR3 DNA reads TGTGCCAGCAGCTTAGAAGGCAGGCACTACACCTTC.

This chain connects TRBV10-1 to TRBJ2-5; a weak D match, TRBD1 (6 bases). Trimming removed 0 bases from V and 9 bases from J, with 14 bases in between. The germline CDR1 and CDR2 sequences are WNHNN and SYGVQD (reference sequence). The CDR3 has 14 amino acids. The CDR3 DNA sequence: TGCGCCAGCAGTGAGTCTACGGGACAAAAGGCCCAGTACTTC. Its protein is CASSESTGQKAQYF.

CDR3 in DNA: TGTGCTAGTGGAGAGCTCAGGGGAAACACCATATATTTT. Its translation: CASGELRGNTIYF. This rearrangement joins TRBV12-5 to TRBJ1-3; D ambiguous. CDR1 and CDR2 from the germline V gene are LGHNT and FRNRAP. The ends were cut back, 6 bases at V and 4 bases at J, with 10 bases in the middle. The CDR3 has 13 amino acids. Using reference TRBV12-5 and TRBJ1-3 for the parts outside the CDR3, the full variable domain is DARVTQTPRHKVTEMGQEVTMRCQPILGHNTVFWYRQTMMQGLELLAYFRNRAPLDDSGMPKDRFSAEMPDATLATLKIQPSEPRDSAVYFCASGELRGNTIYFGEGSWLTVV.

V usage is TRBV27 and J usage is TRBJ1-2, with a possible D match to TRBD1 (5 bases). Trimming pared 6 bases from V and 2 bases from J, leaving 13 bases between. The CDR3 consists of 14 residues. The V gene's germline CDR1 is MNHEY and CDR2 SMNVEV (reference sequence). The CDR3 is CASRTPGGNYGYTF. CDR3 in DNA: TGTGCCAGCAGAACCCCGGGGGGAAACTATGGCTACACCTTC.

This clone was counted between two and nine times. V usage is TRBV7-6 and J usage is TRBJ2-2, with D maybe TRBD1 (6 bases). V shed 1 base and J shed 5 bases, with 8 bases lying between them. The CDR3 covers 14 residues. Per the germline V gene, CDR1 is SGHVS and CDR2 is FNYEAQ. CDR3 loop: CASSLDRVTGELFF. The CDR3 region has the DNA TGTGCCAGCAGCTTAGACAGGGTTACCGGGGAGCTGTTTTTT.

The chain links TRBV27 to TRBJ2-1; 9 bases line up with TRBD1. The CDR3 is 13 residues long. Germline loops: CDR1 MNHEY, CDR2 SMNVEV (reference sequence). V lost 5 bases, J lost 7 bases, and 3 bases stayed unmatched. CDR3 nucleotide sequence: TGTGCCAGCAGTAAACAGGGGGCGAATGAGCAGTTCTTC. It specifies CASSKQGANEQFF.